This T cell receptor (beta chain) emerged from a study of cytomegalovirus exposure and HLA in healthy donors. Notes on the study in general: HLA alleles showed associations with fewer than 20,000 TCR beta sequences in a later analysis, at a 0.05 false discovery rate.

The CDR3 is made up of 13 amino acids. CDR1 is SQVTM, CDR2 ANQGSEA, per germline. Trimming stripped 5 bases from V and 0 bases from J, with 7 bases between. As to this clone: The target antigen is unknown.

With 60 Vbeta and 13 Jbeta primers, the PCR was carried out. TCRdb's copy holds only in-frame clones and misses some; the assay was immunoSEQ multiplex PCR. The sample lists fewer than 250,000 clones, approximately 78% occurring once. The receptor's source is a man younger than 45 in good health and CMV-seronegative. This chain uses TRBV29-1 with TRBJ1-4; possible D gene TRBD1, 6 bases. Material for sequencing was PBMCs. The CDR3 here is CSVRTATNEKLFF. CDR3 nucleotides: TGCAGCGTTAGGACAGCAACTAATGAAAAACTGTTTTTT.